The table lists the clone carrying this TCR beta chain with a few counts. The target antigen is unknown. TCRdb called the reads again in MiXCR, with one record for every CDR3 protein. Of some 390,000 distinct CDR3 sequences in the sample, 15% to 20% were seen once. The entry originates in a study of T cell repertoires in cytomegalovirus infection. On the study more broadly: Public TCR beta signatures indicated both CMV infection and matching HLA type.

Regarding the study as a whole: People with CMV and the relevant HLA were identified by cumulative public TCR beta family frequency. Dominating the ex vivo response were TCR beta clonotypes that were CMV-specific and HLA-C-restricted.

With 3 bases removed from V and 1 base from J, the gap between germline ends came to 9 bases. CDR1 LNHDA and CDR2 SQIVND come from the germline V gene (reference sequence). There are 14 residues in the CDR3. What was sequenced was PBMCs. The receptor was isolated from a human donor in good health (CMV status not recorded). Some clones in this sample may be carry-over from other donors' samples. The chain carries TRBV19 and TRBJ1-1; no clear D gene. The chain's CDR3 is CASSIFKGNTEAFF. The CDR3 coding sequence is TGTGCCAGTAGTATCTTTAAGGGGAACACTGAAGCTTTCTTT.